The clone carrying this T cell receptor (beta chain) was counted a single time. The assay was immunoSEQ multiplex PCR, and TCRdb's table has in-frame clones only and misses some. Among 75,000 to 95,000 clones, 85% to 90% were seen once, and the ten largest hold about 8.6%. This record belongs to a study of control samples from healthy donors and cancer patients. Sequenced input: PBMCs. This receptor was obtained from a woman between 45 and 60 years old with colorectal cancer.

For the CDR3, the DNA is TGCGCCAGATACGGGGGGAACACTGAAGCTTTCTTT. This translates into CARYGGNTEAFF. V and J are TRBV10-1 and TRBJ1-1, with D tentatively TRBD1 (5 bases). Trimming removed 9 bases at V and 1 base at J, with 9 bases between. Germline lookup yields CDR1 WNHNN and CDR2 SYGVQD (reference sequence). The CDR3 totals 12 residues.